This T cell receptor (beta chain) was captured by sequencing in a study of blood T cell repertoires in COVID-19. Study as a whole: Sample material is recorded as cDNA or gDNA derived from T cells, B-cell-depleted T cells, or PBMCs.

As to this clone: Other DNA sequences of this sample code for an identical CDR3.

CDR1 is SGHNT and CDR2 is YYREEE in the germline V gene (reference sequence). The CDR3 length is 13 residues. V was clipped by 2 bases and J by 2 bases, with 5 bases between them. In the original processing: Amplifying reference gene primers gave estimates of nucleated cell counts. The table came from immunoSEQ multiplex PCR; TCRdb's copy has only in-frame clones and leaves some out. D and trimming come from the DNA, and the V and J calls and clone size come from that table. This table holds fewer than 200,000 clones, roughly 80% found once. The chain joins TRBV5-4 to TRBJ1-3; D possibly corresponds to TRBD1 (5 bases). The TCR comes from a woman aged 60-75 years with COVID-19, enrolled during active disease. Sequenced input: peripheral blood. The CDR3 DNA is TGTGCCAGCAGCTTACAGGCTGGAAACACCATATATTTT. It encodes CASSLQAGNTIYF.